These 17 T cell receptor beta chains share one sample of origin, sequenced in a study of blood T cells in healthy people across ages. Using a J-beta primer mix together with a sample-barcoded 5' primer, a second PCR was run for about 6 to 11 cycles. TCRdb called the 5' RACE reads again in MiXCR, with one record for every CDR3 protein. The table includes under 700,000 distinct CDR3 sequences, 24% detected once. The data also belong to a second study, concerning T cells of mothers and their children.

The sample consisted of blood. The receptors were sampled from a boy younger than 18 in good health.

The CDR3 protein is CASSIDSLDVRHYGYTF. The CDR3 DNA follows: TGTGCCAGTAGTATAGACTCGTTGGACGTGAGGCACTATGGCTACACCTTC. The rearrangement links TRBV19 to TRBJ1-2; no clear D. With 0 bases removed from V and 3 bases from J, the gap between germline ends came to 17 bases. CDR1 and CDR2 (germline): LNHDA, SQIVND (reference sequence). CDR3 length: 17 amino acids.

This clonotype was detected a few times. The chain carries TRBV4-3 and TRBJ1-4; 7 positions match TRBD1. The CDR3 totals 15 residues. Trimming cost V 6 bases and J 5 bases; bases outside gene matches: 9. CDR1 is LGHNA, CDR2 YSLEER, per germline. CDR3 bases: TGCGCCAGCAGACAGATCGGGACAGCAAATGAAAAACTGTTTTTT. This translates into CASRQIGTANEKLFF.

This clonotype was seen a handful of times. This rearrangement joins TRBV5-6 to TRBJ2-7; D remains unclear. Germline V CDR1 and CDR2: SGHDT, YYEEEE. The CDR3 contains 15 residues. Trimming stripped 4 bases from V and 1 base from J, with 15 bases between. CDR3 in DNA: TGTGCCAGCAGCCTGGGCCCCTCGCTATCCTACGAGCAGTACTTC. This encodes CASSLGPSLSYEQYF.

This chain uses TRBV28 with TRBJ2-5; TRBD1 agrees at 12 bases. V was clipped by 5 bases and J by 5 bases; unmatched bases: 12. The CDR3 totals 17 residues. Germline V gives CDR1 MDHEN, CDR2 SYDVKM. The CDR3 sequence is CASSLKSGQGARETQYF. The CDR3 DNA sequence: TGTGCCAGCAGTCTAAAATCGGGACAGGGGGCTAGGGAGACCCAGTACTTC.

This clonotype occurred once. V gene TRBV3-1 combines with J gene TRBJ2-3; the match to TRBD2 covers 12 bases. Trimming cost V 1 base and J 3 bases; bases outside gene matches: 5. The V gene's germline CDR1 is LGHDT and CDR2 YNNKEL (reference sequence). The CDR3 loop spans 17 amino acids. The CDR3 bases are TGTGCCAGCAGCCAAGCATTCGGGACTAGCGGGACAGATACGCAGTATTTT. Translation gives CASSQAFGTSGTDTQYF.

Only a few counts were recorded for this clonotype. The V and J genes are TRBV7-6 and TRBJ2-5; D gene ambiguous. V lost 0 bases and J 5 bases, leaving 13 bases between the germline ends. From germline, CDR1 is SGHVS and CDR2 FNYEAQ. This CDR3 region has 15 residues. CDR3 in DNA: TGTGCCAGCAGCTTAGCGTTGGCAAGAGGCGAGACCCAGTACTTC. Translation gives CASSLALARGETQYF.

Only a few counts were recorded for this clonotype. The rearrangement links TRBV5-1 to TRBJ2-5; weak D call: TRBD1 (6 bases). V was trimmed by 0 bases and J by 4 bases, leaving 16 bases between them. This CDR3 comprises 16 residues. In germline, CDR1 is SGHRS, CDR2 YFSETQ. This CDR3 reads CASSLVGRGTGETQYF. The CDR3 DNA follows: TGCGCCAGCAGCTTGGTAGGCAGGGGAACGGGAGAGACCCAGTACTTC.

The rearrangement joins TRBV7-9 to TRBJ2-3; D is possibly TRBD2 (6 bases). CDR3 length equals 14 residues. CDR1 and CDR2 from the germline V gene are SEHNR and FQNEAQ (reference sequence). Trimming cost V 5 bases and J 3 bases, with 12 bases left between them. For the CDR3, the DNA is TGTGCCAGCAGCGTCCCCGCGGGGACAGATACGCAGTATTTT. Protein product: CASSVPAGTDTQYF.

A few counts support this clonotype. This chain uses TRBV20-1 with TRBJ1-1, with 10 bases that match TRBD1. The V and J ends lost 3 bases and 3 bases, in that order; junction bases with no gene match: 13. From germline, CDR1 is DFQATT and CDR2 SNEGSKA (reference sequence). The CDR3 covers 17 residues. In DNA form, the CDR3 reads TGCAGTGCTAGGGGGAGGGGACAGGGGCTCAGGGACACTGAAGCTTTCTTT. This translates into CSARGRGQGLRDTEAFF.

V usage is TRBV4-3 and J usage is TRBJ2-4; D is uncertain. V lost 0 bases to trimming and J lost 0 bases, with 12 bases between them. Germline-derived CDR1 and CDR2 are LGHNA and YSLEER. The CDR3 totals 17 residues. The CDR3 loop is CASSQEWSIIAKNIQYF. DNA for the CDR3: TGCGCCAGCAGCCAAGAATGGTCAATTATAGCCAAAAACATTCAGTACTTC.

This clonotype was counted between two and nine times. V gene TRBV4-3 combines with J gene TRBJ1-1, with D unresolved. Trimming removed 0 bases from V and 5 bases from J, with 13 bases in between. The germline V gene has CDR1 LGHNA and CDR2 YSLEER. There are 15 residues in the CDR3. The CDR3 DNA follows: TGCGCCAGCAGCCAAGATTTGATGGGAGGGACTGAAGCTTTCTTT. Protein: CASSQDLMGGTEAFF.

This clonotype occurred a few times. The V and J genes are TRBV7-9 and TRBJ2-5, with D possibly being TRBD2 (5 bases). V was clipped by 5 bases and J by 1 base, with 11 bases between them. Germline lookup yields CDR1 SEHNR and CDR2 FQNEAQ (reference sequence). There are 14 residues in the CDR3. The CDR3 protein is CASSLGSGQETQYF. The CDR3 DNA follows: TGTGCCAGCAGCCTAGGCAGCGGCCAAGAGACCCAGTACTTC.

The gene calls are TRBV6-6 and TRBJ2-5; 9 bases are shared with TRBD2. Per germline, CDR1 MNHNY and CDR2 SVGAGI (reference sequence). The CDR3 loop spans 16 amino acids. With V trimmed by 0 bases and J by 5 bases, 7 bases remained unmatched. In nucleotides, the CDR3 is TGTGCCAGCAGTTACTCCTTGCGGGGGGGCCGGGAGACCCAGTACTTC. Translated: CASSYSLRGGRETQYF.

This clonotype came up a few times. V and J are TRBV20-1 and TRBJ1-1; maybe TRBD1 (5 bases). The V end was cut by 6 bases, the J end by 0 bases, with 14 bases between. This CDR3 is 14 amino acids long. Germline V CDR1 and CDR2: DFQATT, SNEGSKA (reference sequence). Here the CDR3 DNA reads TGCAGTGCCCCTGCCGGGGGGTTGAACACTGAAGCTTTCTTT. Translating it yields CSAPAGGLNTEAFF.

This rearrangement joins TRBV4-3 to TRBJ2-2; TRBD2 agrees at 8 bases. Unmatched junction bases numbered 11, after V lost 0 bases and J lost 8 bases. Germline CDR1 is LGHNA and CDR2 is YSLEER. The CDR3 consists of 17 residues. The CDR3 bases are TGCGCCAGCAGCCAAGATAGGGCGAGCGGGGGCCGAGGGGAGCTGTTTTTT. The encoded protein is CASSQDRASGGRGELFF.

The CDR3 is CASSRITYGQGRNTIYF. Written as DNA, the CDR3 is TGTGCCAGCAGCCGTATTACGTATGGACAGGGCCGAAACACCATATATTTT. The V gene is TRBV7-3, the J gene TRBJ1-3; 8 nucleotides agree with TRBD1. The germline V gene encodes CDR1 SGHTA and CDR2 FQGTGA. Unmatched junction bases numbered 14, after V lost 5 bases and J lost 5 bases. The CDR3 consists of 17 residues.

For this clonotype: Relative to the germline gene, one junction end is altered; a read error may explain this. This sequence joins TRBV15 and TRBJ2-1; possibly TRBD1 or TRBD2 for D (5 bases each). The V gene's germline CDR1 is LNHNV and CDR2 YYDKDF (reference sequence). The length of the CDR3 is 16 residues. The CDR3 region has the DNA TGCGCCACCAGCAGAGTCACTGGGGGTCCGTACAATGAGCAGTTCTTC. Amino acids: CATSRVTGGPYNEQFF.